One sample yielded the 19 T cell receptor beta chains listed below, sequenced in a study of CD8+ T cells in alopecia areata. Sequencing used cDNA as its template, made by extracting RNA and reverse transcribing it. Here immunoSEQ multiplex PCR was the method, and the copy in TCRdb shows in-frame clones only, minus some. The sample holds 110,000 or so clones, 56% seen once. Treatment reported: oral pan-JAK inhibitor, 5-10 mg twice daily. The sample in question was CD4+ T cells sorted from blood, obtained at week 24, from a patient treated with tofacitinib. Receptors were obtained from a human donor with alopecia areata.

V gene TRBV7-9 combines with J gene TRBJ2-6, with 7 bases that match TRBD1. The germline V gene encodes CDR1 SEHNR and CDR2 FQNEAQ (reference sequence). V lost 6 bases and J lost 0; bases outside the gene matches: 8. This CDR3 comprises 17 residues. As DNA, the CDR3 is TGTGCCAGCAGACCAGGGGGAATGGGCTCTGGGGCCAACGTCCTGACTTTC. Translating it yields CASRPGGMGSGANVLTF.

This clone was observed at least ten times. The chain joins TRBV4-3 to TRBJ2-5; D is perhaps TRBD1 or TRBD2 (5 bases each). Germline V gene lookup returns CDR1 LGHNA and CDR2 YSLEER. V was shortened by 1 base and J by 1 base, with 13 bases between the two germline ends. The CDR3 runs 16 residues. The CDR3 here is CASSQGLGTGQETQYF. The CDR3 nucleotides are TGCGCCAGCAGCCAAGGTCTGGGGACCGGCCAAGAGACCCAGTACTTC.

V usage is TRBV10-3 and J usage is TRBJ1-5; D is perhaps TRBD1 (6 bases). V was pared by 11 bases and J by 1 base, with 18 bases between. This CDR3 has 15 residues. Germline CDR1 ENHRY, CDR2 SYGVKD. CDR3 nucleotide sequence: TGTGCCGCCCGGCCGGGGCAGGGGAGCAATCAGCCCCAGCATTTT. It specifies CAARPGQGSNQPQHF.

The rearrangement joins TRBV2 to TRBJ2-3; 9 positions agree with TRBD2. Germline V CDR1 and CDR2: SNHLY, FYNNEI. V lost 5 bases and J lost 2; bases outside the gene matches: 5. The CDR3 runs to 15 residues. This CDR3 is CASSFSGGYTDTQYF. In DNA, the CDR3 is TGTGCCAGCAGTTTCAGCGGGGGGTACACAGATACGCAGTATTTT. Full variable domain (missing parts from reference TRBV2 and TRBJ2-3): EPEVTQTPSHQVTQMGQEVILRCVPISNHLYFYWYRQILGQKVEFLVSFYNNEISEKSEIFDDQFSVERPDGSNFTLKIRSTKLEDSAMYFCASSFSGGYTDTQYFGPGTRLTVL.

This chain joins TRBV29-1 and TRBJ1-1; the D gene is possibly TRBD1 (6 bases). The CDR3 is made up of 13 amino acids. Trimming cost V 4 bases and J 4 bases, with 13 bases left between them. Germline CDR1 SQVTM, CDR2 ANQGSEA. In DNA form, the CDR3 reads TGCAGCGTTGGAGGACAGTGGGGCACTGAAGCTTTCTTT. Translating gives CSVGGQWGTEAFF.

CDR3 residues: CASSPPGGDSSYEQYF. DNA for the CDR3: TGTGCCAGCAGCCCCCCGGGGGGGGATAGCTCCTACGAGCAGTACTTC. V and J are TRBV4-2 and TRBJ2-7, with 8 nucleotides matching TRBD2. The CDR3 has 16 residues. Germline V gives CDR1 LGHNA, CDR2 YNFKEQ. The junction had 8 bases not matched to a gene; V was cut back by 4 bases and J by 0 bases.

The chain recombines TRBV7-2 with TRBJ2-3, with D maybe TRBD1 (5 bases). Germline loops: CDR1 SGHTA, CDR2 FQGNSA. The CDR3 is 15 residues long. Trimming cost V 2 bases and J 4 bases, with 13 bases left between them. Here the CDR3 reads CASSLLQGKSDTQYF. DNA for the CDR3: TGTGCCAGCAGCTTATTGCAGGGAAAATCAGATACGCAGTATTTT. The whole variable domain, filled in from reference TRBV7-2 and TRBJ2-3, reads GAGVSQSPSNKVTEKGKDVELRCDPISGHTALYWYRQSLGQGLEFLIYFQGNSAPDKSGLPSDRFSAERTGGSVSTLTIQRTQQEDSAVYLCASSLLQGKSDTQYFGPGTRLTVL.

This chain connects TRBV4-1 to TRBJ2-2; 9 positions match TRBD2. The CDR3 covers 17 residues. V was clipped by 1 base and J by 1 base; unmatched bases: 4. CDR1 and CDR2 (germline): MGHRA, YSYEKL. The CDR3 here is CASSQVAAGGNTGELFF. The CDR3 nucleotides read TGCGCCAGCAGCCAAGTCGCAGCGGGGGGGAACACCGGGGAGCTGTTTTTT.

The CDR3 is CASSQERQQETQYF. CDR3 bases: TGTGCCAGCAGCCAAGAGCGCCAACAAGAGACCCAGTACTTC. The V call is TRBV4-2, the J call TRBJ2-5; unclear D gene. Trimming removed 0 bases from V and 2 bases from J, with 7 bases in between. CDR1 and CDR2 from the germline V gene are LGHNA and YNFKEQ. This CDR3 is built from 14 residues.

The V call is TRBV29-1, the J call TRBJ2-3, with D possibly being TRBD2 (5 bases). V lost 1 base, J lost 3 bases, and 8 bases lay in between. The germline CDR1 and CDR2 sequences are SQVTM and ANQGSEA. The CDR3 extends over 13 amino acids. This CDR3 reads CSVEGEWTDTQYF. CDR3 sequence (DNA): TGCAGCGTTGAAGGGGAGTGGACAGATACGCAGTATTTT.

This clone was seen once. J is TRBJ2-2 and V is TRBV5-1, with D perhaps matching TRBD1 or TRBD2 (5 bases each). The V and J ends lost 0 bases and 4 bases respectively, with 7 bases between them. Germline CDR1 SGHRS, CDR2 YFSETQ. CDR3 length equals 14 residues. The CDR3 protein is CASSLVGATGELFF. CDR3 DNA sequence: TGCGCCAGCAGCTTGGTCGGGGCCACCGGGGAGCTGTTTTTT. Together with reference TRBV5-1 and TRBJ2-2, the CDR3 gives the full variable domain: KAGVTQTPRYLIKTRGQQVTLSCSPISGHRSVSWYQQTPGQGLQFLFEYFSETQRNKGNFPGRFSGRQFSNSRSEMNVSTLELGDSALYLCASSLVGATGELFFGEGSRLTVL.

This CDR3 reads CASSRETPGELFF. The CDR3 DNA reads as TGTGCCAGCAGCCGGGAGACACCCGGGGAGCTGTTTTTT. The chain uses TRBV2 and TRBJ2-2, with D possibly matching TRBD2 (6 bases). Germline V CDR1 and CDR2: SNHLY, FYNNEI. Trimming removed 6 bases from V and 6 bases from J, with 11 bases in between. This CDR3 comprises 13 residues.

The chain links TRBV6-5 to TRBJ2-3, with D hard to call. This CDR3 is built from 16 residues. Germline CDR1 reads MNHEY; CDR2 reads SVGAGI. V lost 3 bases to trimming and J lost 2 bases, with 15 bases between them. The CDR3 DNA follows: TGTGCCAGCAGTTATGACCCATCTCTGGTCACAGATACGCAGTATTTT. This gives the protein CASSYDPSLVTDTQYF.

J is TRBJ1-1 and V is TRBV30; the D gene is possibly TRBD1 (5 bases). CDR3 length: 13 amino acids. Trimming removed 4 bases at V and 5 bases at J, with 14 bases between. Germline CDR1 reads GTSNPN; CDR2 reads SVGIG (reference sequence). Here the CDR3 reads CAWNPNEGTEAFF. CDR3 nucleotide sequence: TGTGCCTGGAACCCCAATGAGGGGACTGAAGCTTTCTTT.

This clone was found a few times. CDR3 in amino acids: CASSLTGTGTETQYF. The CDR3 DNA is TGTGCCAGCAGCCTAACGGGGACAGGGACAGAGACCCAGTACTTC. V is TRBV5-4 and J is TRBJ2-5; 9 nucleotides align to TRBD1. The V and J ends lost 4 bases and 4 bases, in that order; junction bases with no gene match: 8. Germline V gives CDR1 SGHNT, CDR2 YYREEE (reference sequence). The CDR3 has 15 amino acids.

The chain employs TRBV20-1 and TRBJ1-1; D gene unclear. CDR3 size: 10 residues. V was shortened by 1 base and J by 8 bases, with 5 bases between the two germline ends. Germline values: CDR1 DFQATT, CDR2 SNEGSKA (reference sequence). CDR3 DNA sequence: TGCAGTGCTAGAGTGGAAGAAGCTTTCTTT. It translates to CSARVEEAFF.

There are a few counts of this clone. The chain combines TRBV4-2 with TRBJ2-6; possibly TRBD2 for D (5 bases). The germline V gene encodes CDR1 LGHNA and CDR2 YNFKEQ. V lost 4 bases and J 1 base, leaving 11 bases between the germline ends. The CDR3 is 16 residues long. The CDR3 here is CASSPSPVSGANVLTF. In nucleotides, the CDR3 is TGTGCCAGCAGCCCTAGCCCGGTATCTGGGGCCAACGTCCTGACTTTC.

The table lists this clone with a few counts. The chain combines TRBV5-6 with TRBJ2-7; TRBD2 agrees at 12 bases. V was clipped by 6 bases and J by 8 bases; unmatched bases: 9. CDR3 size: 14 residues. Germline CDR1 reads SGHDT; CDR2 reads YYEEEE. The DNA for the CDR3 is TGTGCCAGCACCCAGACTAGCGGGGGAGCCCAGCAGTACTTC. Translation gives CASTQTSGGAQQYF. The full variable domain, rest sourced from reference TRBV5-6 and TRBJ2-7, is DAGVTQSPTHLIKTRGQQVTLRCSPKSGHDTVSWYQQALGQGPQFIFQYYEEEERQRGNFPDRFSGHQFPNYSSELNVNALLLGDSALYLCASTQTSGGAQQYFGPGTRLTVT.

The chain recombines TRBV7-9 with TRBJ2-2; maybe TRBD1 (6 bases). Germline CDR1 and CDR2: SEHNR and FQNEAQ (reference sequence). The CDR3 runs 14 residues. The ends were cut back, 10 bases at V and 1 base at J, with 13 bases in the middle. The CDR3 bases are TGTGCCACCCCGGACAGTAAGAACACCGGGGAGCTGTTTTTT. It encodes CATPDSKNTGELFF.